This is a list of T cell receptor beta chains from one sample in a study of T cell responses to AZD1222 COVID-19 vaccine. The protocol was immunoSEQ multiplex PCR, while the TCRdb copy is restricted to in-frame clones and leaves out a portion. The repertoire includes 54,000 or so clones, roughly three quarters of them detected once, and less than 5% sits in the top ten. The sample in question was peripheral blood, obtained 28 days after the second AZD1222 dose. Source of these receptors: an adult who received the AZD1222 COVID-19 vaccine. Both conserved end residues are part of each CDR3. The D gene is left open where the match is weak. Clone size appears in some rows only: once, few, many, or a class for an expanded clone.

V	D	size	J	CDR3	DNA
TRBV6-5	NA	NA	TRBJ1-2	CATLLLPGLYGYTF	TGTGCCACTCTCCTCCTCCCAGGTCTCTATGGCTACACCTTC
TRBV28	TRBD1	NA	TRBJ1-5	CASLTGAQQQPQHF	TGTGCCAGCCTGACAGGGGCCCAACAGCAGCCCCAGCATTTT
TRBV6-5	NA	few	TRBJ1-1	CASSWTETLGTEAFF	TGTGCCAGCAGTTGGACAGAAACCCTGGGCACTGAAGCTTTCTTT
TRBV7-8	NA	NA	TRBJ1-6	CASSPLDTVDSPLHF	TGTGCCAGCAGCCCCCTAGACACGGTAGATTCACCCCTCCACTTT
TRBV29-1	NA	NA	TRBJ2-7	CSVAVGVSYEQYF	TGCAGCGTTGCGGTCGGGGTCTCCTACGAGCAGTACTTC
TRBV3-1/TRBV3-2	NA	NA	TRBJ1-2	CASRITGNYGYTF	TGTGCCAGCAGAATAACAGGGAACTATGGCTACACCTTC
TRBV3-1/TRBV3-2	NA	NA	TRBJ1-6	CASSVRGAGNSPLHF	TGTGCCAGCAGTGTAAGAGGGGCTGGCAATTCACCCCTCCACTTT
TRBV9	NA	NA	TRBJ2-1	CASSVGPEFSEQFF	TGTGCCAGCAGCGTGGGACCGGAATTTAGTGAGCAGTTCTTC
TRBV28	NA	NA	TRBJ1-5	CASSPGGVFQPQHF	TGTGCCAGCAGCCCGGGAGGAGTTTTTCAGCCCCAGCATTTT
TRBV10-3	NA	NA	TRBJ1-4	CAISDVGATNEKLFF	TGTGCCATCAGTGACGTGGGTGCAACTAATGAAAAACTGTTTTTT
TRBV5-1	TRBD1	NA	TRBJ2-2	CASSLGQGINTGELFF	TGCGCCAGCAGCTTGGGACAGGGGATTAACACCGGGGAGCTGTTTTTT
TRBV3-1/TRBV3-2	TRBD1	NA	TRBJ1-1	CASSPTGGYTEAFF	TGTGCCAGCAGCCCGACAGGGGGCTACACTGAAGCTTTCTTT
TRBV19	NA	once	TRBJ1-4	CASKGGGSRNEKLFF	TGTGCCAGTAAAGGGGGTGGCAGCCGTAATGAAAAACTGTTTTTT
TRBV19	NA	NA	TRBJ1-2	CASSFGLGEGYGYTF	TGTGCCAGTAGTTTCGGACTCGGAGAGGGCTATGGCTACACCTTC
TRBV7-9	TRBD1	NA	TRBJ1-3	CASSKGDSRLTGNTIYF	TGTGCCAGCAGCAAAGGGGACAGCCGGCTCACTGGAAACACCATATATTTT
TRBV10-1	TRBD1	NA	TRBJ2-1	CASSDRNSQGAYNEQFF	TGCGCCAGCAGTGACCGTAACTCACAGGGGGCATACAATGAGCAGTTCTTC
TRBV28	NA	NA	TRBJ1-2	CASSIQGSFYGYTF	TGTGCCAGCAGTATCCAGGGTTCGTTCTATGGCTACACCTTC
TRBV11-2	TRBD1	NA	TRBJ1-1	CASSLGQVAFF	TGTGCCAGCAGCCTTGGACAGGTGGCTTTCTTT
TRBV28	NA	NA	TRBJ1-2	CASSLGGLGANYGYTF	TGTGCCAGCAGTTTAGGGGGGCTGGGGGCTAACTATGGCTACACCTTC
TRBV27	TRBD1	NA	TRBJ2-7	CASSAALGLGTGLYEQYF	TGTGCCAGCAGTGCTGCTCTGGGCCTAGGGACAGGATTATACGAGCAGTACTTC
TRBV11-3	NA	NA	TRBJ1-2	CASSLLDGLLPGYTF	TGTGCCAGCAGCTTACTGGATGGACTCCTTCCTGGCTACACCTTC
TRBV30	TRBD2	NA	TRBJ2-2	CAWSGLAGGRTGELFF	TGTGCCTGGAGTGGGTTAGCGGGAGGGCGGACCGGGGAGCTGTTTTTT
TRBV29-1	NA	NA	TRBJ2-1	CSVAFDARAYNEQFF	TGCAGCGTTGCCTTCGACGCGCGGGCCTACAATGAGCAGTTCTTC
TRBV30	NA	NA	TRBJ1-2	CAWSSDYGYTF	TGTGCCTGGAGTTCAGATTATGGCTACACCTTC
TRBV27	TRBD1	NA	TRBJ1-1	CASSPADRATEAFF	TGTGCCAGCAGTCCAGCGGACAGGGCGACTGAAGCTTTCTTT
TRBV30	NA	few	TRBJ1-5	CAWTPRGGGQPQHF	TGTGCCTGGACCCCTCGCGGTGGGGGTCAGCCCCAGCATTTT
TRBV5-1	TRBD1	NA	TRBJ1-1	CASSAGTGGWSTEAFF	TGCGCCAGCAGCGCGGGGACAGGGGGCTGGAGCACTGAAGCTTTCTTT
TRBV3-1/TRBV3-2	TRBD2	NA	TRBJ2-5	CASSLGGTRGETQYF	TGTGCCAGCAGCCTGGGAGGGACTAGAGGAGAGACCCAGTACTTC
TRBV28	TRBD1	NA	TRBJ1-2	CASSTGGADSGYTF	TGTGCCAGCAGTACAGGGGGCGCTGATAGTGGCTACACCTTC
TRBV7-9	NA	NA	TRBJ1-1	CASSSGRETEAFF	TGTGCCAGCAGCTCCGGACGCGAGACTGAAGCTTTCTTT
TRBV13	NA	NA	TRBJ2-1	CASSLRGDNEQFF	TGTGCCAGCAGCCTAAGAGGCGACAATGAGCAGTTCTTC
TRBV18	NA	NA	TRBJ2-3	CASSPSASTDTQYF	TGTGCCAGCTCACCTTCGGCTAGCACAGATACGCAGTATTTT
TRBV5-1	TRBD2	few	TRBJ2-5	CASRPLAGGYQETQYF	TGCGCCAGCAGGCCTCTAGCGGGAGGGTACCAAGAGACCCAGTACTTC
TRBV28	TRBD1	NA	TRBJ1-6	CASSLGQGARSPLHF	TGTGCCAGCAGTTTGGGACAGGGGGCGAGATCACCCCTCCACTTT
TRBV28	NA	NA	TRBJ1-1	CASNRGSMNTEAFF	TGTGCCAGCAATAGGGGTTCCATGAACACTGAAGCTTTCTTT
TRBV12-3/TRBV12-4	NA	once	TRBJ1-6	CASSSETNSPLHF	TGTGCCAGCAGTTCGGAGACTAATTCACCCCTCCACTTT
TRBV9	NA	NA	TRBJ1-1	CASSVGTDSRAFF	TGTGCCAGCAGCGTAGGGACAGATTCGAGAGCTTTCTTT
TRBV5-4	TRBD1	NA	TRBJ2-1	CASSFRTGDNEQFF	TGTGCCAGCAGCTTCCGGACAGGCGACAATGAGCAGTTCTTC
TRBV5-1	NA	NA	TRBJ2-2	CASSTTGELFF	TGCGCCAGCAGTACCACCGGGGAGCTGTTTTTT
TRBV24-1	NA	few	TRBJ1-5	CATRRGNSNQPQHF	TGTGCCACTCGCCGGGGCAATAGCAATCAGCCCCAGCATTTT
TRBV28	TRBD1	NA	TRBJ1-2	CASRRGGQGGRYGYTF	TGTGCCAGCAGGCGCGGTGGACAGGGGGGGAGGTATGGCTACACCTTC
TRBV2	NA	few	TRBJ2-2	CASRRTVSGELFF	TGTGCCAGCAGGCGAACGGTATCCGGGGAGCTGTTTTTT